These 13 T cell receptor beta chains were sequenced from one sample in a study of cytomegalovirus exposure and HLA in healthy donors. Sequencing was performed with immunoSEQ multiplex PCR; in TCRdb, only in-frame clones are kept and a portion is missing. The data hold 71,000 or so clones, with approximately 94% observed a single time. The sequenced material came from PBMCs. All receptors derive from a man younger than 35 in good health and CMV-seropositive.

This chain uses TRBV7-2 with TRBJ2-1; TRBD1 matches at 9 bases. The length of the CDR3 is 14 residues. CDR1 is SGHTA and CDR2 is FQGNSA in the germline V gene. After removal of 5 bases from V and 8 bases from J, the junction contained 7 bases not matched to a gene. CDR3 bases: TGTGCCAGCAGCATGGGACAGGGAGGCTATGAGCAGTTCTTC. Its protein is CASSMGQGGYEQFF.

This chain links TRBV7-9 with TRBJ1-4, with D possibly being TRBD1 (5 bases). Germline CDR1 is SEHNR and CDR2 is FQNEAQ (reference sequence). The CDR3 consists of 12 residues. Trimming took off 5 bases at V and 13 bases at J, with 14 bases between the two ends. The CDR3: CASSKDSARLFF. The DNA of the CDR3 is TGTGCCAGCAGCAAAGACAGTGCGAGACTGTTTTTT.

The genes are TRBV27 and TRBJ1-2; D is perhaps TRBD1 (6 bases). This CDR3 region has 17 residues. The germline V gene encodes CDR1 MNHEY and CDR2 SMNVEV (reference sequence). Deletions cut 6 bases from V and 5 bases from J, with 25 bases between. This CDR3 reads CASRSTGLRAGWYGYTF. The CDR3 DNA reads as TGTGCCAGCAGATCGACAGGACTTAGGGCGGGTTGGTATGGCTACACCTTC.

The rearrangement joins TRBV2 to TRBJ2-5; a weak D match, TRBD2 (5 bases). CDR1 and CDR2 (germline): SNHLY, FYNNEI. The CDR3 has 14 amino acids. V lost 3 bases and J 3 bases, leaving 11 bases between the germline ends. The CDR3 region is CASSDGLAKETQYF. The CDR3 DNA reads as TGTGCCAGCAGTGATGGGCTAGCCAAAGAGACCCAGTACTTC.

This chain links TRBV6-5 with TRBJ2-5, with TRBD2 identical over 7 bases. The ends lost 8 bases at V and 2 bases at J; junction bases unmatched: 11. Looked up from germline, CDR1 is MNHEY and CDR2 is SVGAGI. This CDR3 is 15 amino acids long. CDR3 sequence: CASSHEGLLQETQYF. CDR3 nucleotide sequence: TGTGCCAGCTCCCACGAGGGACTACTACAAGAGACCCAGTACTTC.

J is TRBJ2-1 and V is TRBV29-1; 9 bases agree with TRBD2. V lost 3 bases to trimming and J lost 3 bases; unmatched junction nucleotides: 6. The CDR3 length is 15 residues. Germline CDR1 reads SQVTM; CDR2 reads ANQGSEA. For the CDR3, the DNA is TGCAGCGTTGATGGCAGTAGCGGGAGCTACAATGAGCAGTTCTTC. Translating it yields CSVDGSSGSYNEQFF.

The chain has TRBV5-6 and TRBJ2-1; D is perhaps TRBD1 (5 bases). The CDR3 covers 13 residues. V lost 2 bases and J 8 bases, leaving 11 bases between the germline ends. Looked up from germline, CDR1 is SGHDT and CDR2 is YYEEEE. The CDR3 nucleotides read TGTGCCAGCAGCTTCTACAGGCCGGATGAGCAGTTCTTC. As protein: CASSFYRPDEQFF. Together with reference TRBV5-6 and TRBJ2-1, the CDR3 gives the full variable domain: DAGVTQSPTHLIKTRGQQVTLRCSPKSGHDTVSWYQQALGQGPQFIFQYYEEEERQRGNFPDRFSGHQFPNYSSELNVNALLLGDSALYLCASSFYRPDEQFFGPGTRLTVL.

This sequence joins TRBV6-5 and TRBJ2-7; TRBD1 aligns across 11 bases. The CDR3 is 14 amino acids. Trimming at V came to 10 bases and at J to 1 base, leaving 6 bases not matched to a gene. Looked up from germline, CDR1 is MNHEY and CDR2 is SVGAGI. In DNA form, the CDR3 reads TGTGCCACCGAAGGGACAGGGGGTTCCTACGAGCAGTACTTC. Amino acids: CATEGTGGSYEQYF.

V gene TRBV21-1 combines with J gene TRBJ2-3; the table's D gene call, TRBD2, was not cross checked with the DNA. TRBV21-1 counts as a pseudogene. The CDR3 covers 16 residues. DNA of the CDR3: TGTGCCAGCAGCAACGGGACTAGCGGCAAGAGGGATACGCAGTATTTT. Translated: CASSNGTSGKRDTQYF.

The genes are TRBV7-6 and TRBJ2-1; D is perhaps TRBD1 (6 bases). V shed 1 base and J shed 4 bases, with 8 bases lying between them. Germline V gene sequence: CDR1 SGHVS, CDR2 FNYEAQ. The CDR3 is made up of 14 amino acids. The CDR3 loop is CASSLVTGYNEQFF. The CDR3 nucleotides are TGTGCCAGCAGCTTAGTTACAGGGTACAATGAGCAGTTCTTC.

The chain combines TRBV28 with TRBJ2-5, with TRBD1 matching over 9 bases. V shed 6 bases, J shed 5 bases, and the junction held 13 bases outside the gene matches. The germline gives CDR1 MDHEN, CDR2 SYDVKM. This CDR3 spans 16 amino acids. CDR3 region: CASSHLGTGPRETQYF. In DNA form, the CDR3 reads TGTGCCAGCAGCCACCTCGGGACAGGGCCGCGCGAGACCCAGTACTTC.

The chain couples TRBV15 to TRBJ1-5; a possible D gene is TRBD1 (5 bases). CDR1 and CDR2 from the germline V gene are LNHNV and YYDKDF (reference sequence). V was shortened by 0 bases and J by 3 bases, with 12 bases between the two germline ends. The CDR3 extends over 16 amino acids. Here the CDR3 DNA reads TGTGCCACCAGCAGAGATGACGGGGGGGACAATCAGCCCCAGCATTTT. Residues: CATSRDDGGDNQPQHF.

The V gene is TRBV7-6, the J gene TRBJ1-5; 7 bases map to TRBD1. The CDR3 loop spans 14 amino acids. Germline values: CDR1 SGHVS, CDR2 FNYEAQ. V dropped 2 bases and J dropped 7; count of bases not matched to a gene: 5. This CDR3 reads CASSLYRGDQPQHF. DNA of the CDR3: TGTGCCAGCAGCTTATACAGGGGCGACCAGCCCCAGCATTTT.